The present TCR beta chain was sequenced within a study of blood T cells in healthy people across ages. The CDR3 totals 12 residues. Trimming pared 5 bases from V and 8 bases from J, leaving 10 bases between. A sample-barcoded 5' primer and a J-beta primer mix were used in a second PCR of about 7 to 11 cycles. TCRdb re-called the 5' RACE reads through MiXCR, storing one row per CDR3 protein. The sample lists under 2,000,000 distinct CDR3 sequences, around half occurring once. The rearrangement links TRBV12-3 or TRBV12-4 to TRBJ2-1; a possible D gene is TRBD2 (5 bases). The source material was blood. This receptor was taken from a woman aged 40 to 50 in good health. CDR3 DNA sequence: TGTGCCAGCAGTCCGGGGATGGATGAGCAGTTCTTC. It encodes CASSPGMDEQFF.